This T cell receptor beta chain was sequenced during a study of T cell responses to AZD1222 COVID-19 vaccine. For this clone: Its specificity is unknown.

Study-level results: Spike as a whole was targeted by vaccine-associated CD4 TCRs, dominant at 160-218 and 743-854.

CDR3 length: 15 residues. CDR1 is SNHLY and CDR2 is FYNNEI in the germline V gene. V was cut by 1 base and J by 1 base, with 9 bases left in between. Measured with immunoSEQ multiplex PCR; TCRdb has only the in-frame clones, and not every one. The sample shows 150,000 or so clones, roughly 91% of them seen only once. The receptor was derived from an adult who received the AZD1222 COVID-19 vaccine. The sample in question was peripheral blood, obtained 28 days after the second AZD1222 dose. The chain uses TRBV2 and TRBJ2-3; D is undetermined. The CDR3 here is CASSEGARRTDTQYF. Written as DNA, the CDR3 is TGTGCCAGCAGTGAAGGTGCGCGCCGCACAGATACGCAGTATTTT.